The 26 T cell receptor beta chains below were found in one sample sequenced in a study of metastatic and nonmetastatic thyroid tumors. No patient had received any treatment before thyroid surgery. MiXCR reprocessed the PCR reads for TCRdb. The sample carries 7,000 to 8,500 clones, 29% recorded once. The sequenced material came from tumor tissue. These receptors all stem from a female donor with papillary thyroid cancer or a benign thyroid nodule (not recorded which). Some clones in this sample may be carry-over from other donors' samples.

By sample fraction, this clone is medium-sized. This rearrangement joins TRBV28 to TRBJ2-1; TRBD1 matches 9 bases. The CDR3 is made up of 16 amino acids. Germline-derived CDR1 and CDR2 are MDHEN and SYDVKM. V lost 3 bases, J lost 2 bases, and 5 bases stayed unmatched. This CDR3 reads CASSLEQGAAYNEQFF. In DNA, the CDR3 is TGTGCCAGCAGTTTGGAACAGGGGGCGGCCTACAATGAGCAGTTCTTC.

The CDR3 coding sequence is TGTGCCAGCAGTTACTCTCAAAGGACTAGCGGGAGACACGAGCAGTACTTC. Its translation: CASSYSQRTSGRHEQYF. The rearrangement links TRBV6-2 or TRBV6-3 to TRBJ2-7; 13 bases are a match to TRBD2. Germline trimming cut 0 bases from V and 5 bases from J; bases unmatched to any gene: 7. The CDR3 totals 17 residues. Germline V gives CDR1 MNHEY, CDR2 SVGEGT.

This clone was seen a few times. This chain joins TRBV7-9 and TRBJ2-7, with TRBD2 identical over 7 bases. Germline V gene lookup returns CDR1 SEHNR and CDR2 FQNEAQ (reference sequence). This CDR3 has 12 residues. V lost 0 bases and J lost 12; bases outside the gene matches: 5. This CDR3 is CASSLAGGTLYF. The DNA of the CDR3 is TGTGCCAGCAGCTTAGCCGGGGGGACCCTGTACTTC.

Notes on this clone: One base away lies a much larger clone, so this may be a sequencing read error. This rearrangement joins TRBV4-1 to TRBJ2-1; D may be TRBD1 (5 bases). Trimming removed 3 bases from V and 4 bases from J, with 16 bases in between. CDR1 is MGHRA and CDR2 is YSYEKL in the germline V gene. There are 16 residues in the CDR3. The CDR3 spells CASSQATGLCYNEQFF. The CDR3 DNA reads TGCGCCAGCAGCCAGGCAACAGGCCTGTGTTACAATGAGCAGTTCTTC.

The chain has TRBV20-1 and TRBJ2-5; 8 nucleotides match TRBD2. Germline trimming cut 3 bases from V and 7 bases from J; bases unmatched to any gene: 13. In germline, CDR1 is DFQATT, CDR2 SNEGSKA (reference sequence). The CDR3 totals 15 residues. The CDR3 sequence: CSASIVSGTAGTQYF. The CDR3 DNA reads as TGCAGTGCTAGTATTGTTAGCGGGACCGCAGGGACCCAGTACTTC.

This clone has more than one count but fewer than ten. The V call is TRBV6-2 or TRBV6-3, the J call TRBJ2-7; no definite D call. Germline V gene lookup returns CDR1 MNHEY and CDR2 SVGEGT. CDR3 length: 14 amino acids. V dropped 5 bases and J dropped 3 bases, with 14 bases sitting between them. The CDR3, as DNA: TGTGCCAGCAGTAATACTCTGGACCTCTACGAGCAGTACTTC. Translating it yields CASSNTLDLYEQYF.

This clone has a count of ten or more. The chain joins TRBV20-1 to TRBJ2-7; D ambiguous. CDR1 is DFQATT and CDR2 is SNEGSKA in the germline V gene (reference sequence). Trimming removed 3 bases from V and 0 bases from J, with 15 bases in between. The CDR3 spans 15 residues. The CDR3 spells CSARVPKTSSYEQYF. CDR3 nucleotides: TGCAGTGCTAGGGTCCCAAAGACCTCCTCCTACGAGCAGTACTTC.

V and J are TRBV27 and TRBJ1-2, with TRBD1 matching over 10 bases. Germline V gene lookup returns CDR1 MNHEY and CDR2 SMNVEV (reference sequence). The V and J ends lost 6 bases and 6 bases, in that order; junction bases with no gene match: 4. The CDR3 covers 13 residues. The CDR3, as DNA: TGTGCCAGCAGGGGACAGGGGATGGATGGCTACACCTTC. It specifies CASRGQGMDGYTF.

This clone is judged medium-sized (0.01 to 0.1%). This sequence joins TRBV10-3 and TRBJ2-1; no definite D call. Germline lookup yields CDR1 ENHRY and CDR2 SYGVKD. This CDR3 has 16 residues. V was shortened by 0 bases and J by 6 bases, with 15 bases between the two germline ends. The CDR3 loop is CAISESMESPPNEQFF. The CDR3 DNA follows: TGTGCCATCAGTGAGTCGATGGAGTCTCCCCCCAATGAGCAGTTCTTC.

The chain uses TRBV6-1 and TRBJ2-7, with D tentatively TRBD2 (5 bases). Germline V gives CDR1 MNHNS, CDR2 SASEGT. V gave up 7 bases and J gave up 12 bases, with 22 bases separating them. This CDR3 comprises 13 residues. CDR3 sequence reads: CASKASWSDERYF. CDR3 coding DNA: TGTGCCAGCAAGGCTAGCTGGAGTGACGAGAGGTACTTC.

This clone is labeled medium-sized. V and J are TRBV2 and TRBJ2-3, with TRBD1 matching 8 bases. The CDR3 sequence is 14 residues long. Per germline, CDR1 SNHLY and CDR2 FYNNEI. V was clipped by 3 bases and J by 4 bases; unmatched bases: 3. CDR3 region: CASSEQDRADTQYF. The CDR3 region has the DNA TGTGCCAGCAGTGAGCAGGACAGGGCAGATACGCAGTATTTT.

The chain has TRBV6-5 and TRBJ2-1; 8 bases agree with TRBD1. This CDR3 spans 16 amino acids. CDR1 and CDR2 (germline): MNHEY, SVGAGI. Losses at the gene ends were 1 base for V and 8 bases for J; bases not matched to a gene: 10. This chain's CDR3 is CASSYYVQGAGDEQFF. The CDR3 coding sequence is TGTGCCAGCAGTTACTATGTCCAGGGGGCTGGGGATGAGCAGTTCTTC.

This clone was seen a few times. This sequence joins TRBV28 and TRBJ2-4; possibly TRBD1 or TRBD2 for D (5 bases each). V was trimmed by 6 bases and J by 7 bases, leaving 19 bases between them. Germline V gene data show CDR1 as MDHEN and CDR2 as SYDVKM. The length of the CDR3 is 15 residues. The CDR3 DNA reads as TGTGCCAGCAGCTCTCTTGATGGGGGAGCGAACATTCAGTACTTC. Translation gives CASSSLDGGANIQYF.

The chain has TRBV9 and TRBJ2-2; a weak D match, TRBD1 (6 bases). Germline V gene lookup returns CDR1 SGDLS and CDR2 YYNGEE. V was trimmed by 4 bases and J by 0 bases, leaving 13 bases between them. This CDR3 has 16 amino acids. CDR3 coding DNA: TGTGCCAGCAGCACTGACAGGCCAACGAACACCGGGGAGCTGTTTTTT. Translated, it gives CASSTDRPTNTGELFF.

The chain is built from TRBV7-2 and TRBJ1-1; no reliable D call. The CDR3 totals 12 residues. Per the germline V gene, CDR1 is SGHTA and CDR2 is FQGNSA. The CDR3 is CATARVRTEAFF. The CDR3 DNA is TGTGCTACAGCGCGGGTACGCACTGAAGCTTTCTTT.

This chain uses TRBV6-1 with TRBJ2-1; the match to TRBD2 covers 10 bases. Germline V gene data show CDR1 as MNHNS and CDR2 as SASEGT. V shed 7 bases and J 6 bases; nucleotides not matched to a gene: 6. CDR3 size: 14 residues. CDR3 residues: CASTPGLASNEQFF. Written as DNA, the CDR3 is TGTGCCAGCACCCCGGGACTAGCGAGCAATGAGCAGTTCTTC.

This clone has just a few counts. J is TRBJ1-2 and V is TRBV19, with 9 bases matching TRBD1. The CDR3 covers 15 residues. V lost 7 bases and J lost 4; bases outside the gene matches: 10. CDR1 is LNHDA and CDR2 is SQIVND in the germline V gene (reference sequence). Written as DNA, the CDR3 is TGTGCCAGTAAAATTTCCGGGACAGGGATCTATGGCTACACCTTC. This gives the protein CASKISGTGIYGYTF.

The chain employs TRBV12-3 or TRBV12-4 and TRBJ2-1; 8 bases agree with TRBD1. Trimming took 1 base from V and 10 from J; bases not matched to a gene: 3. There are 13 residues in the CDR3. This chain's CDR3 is CASSLVGTGEQFF. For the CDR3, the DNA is TGTGCCAGCAGTTTAGTGGGGACAGGCGAGCAGTTCTTC.

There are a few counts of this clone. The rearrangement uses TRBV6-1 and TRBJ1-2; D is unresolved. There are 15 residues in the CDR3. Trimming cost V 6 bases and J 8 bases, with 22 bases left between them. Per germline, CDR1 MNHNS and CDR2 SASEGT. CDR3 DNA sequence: TGTGCCAGCAGGCCCATTCAGAGAGTTCGCGACGGCTACACCTTC. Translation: CASRPIQRVRDGYTF.

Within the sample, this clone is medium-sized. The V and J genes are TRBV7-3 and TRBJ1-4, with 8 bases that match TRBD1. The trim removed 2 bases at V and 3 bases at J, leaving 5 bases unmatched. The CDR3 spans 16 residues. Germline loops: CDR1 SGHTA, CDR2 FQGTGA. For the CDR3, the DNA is TGTGCCAGCAGCTTAGGTGGACAGGGCTCTAATGAAAAACTGTTTTTT. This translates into CASSLGGQGSNEKLFF.

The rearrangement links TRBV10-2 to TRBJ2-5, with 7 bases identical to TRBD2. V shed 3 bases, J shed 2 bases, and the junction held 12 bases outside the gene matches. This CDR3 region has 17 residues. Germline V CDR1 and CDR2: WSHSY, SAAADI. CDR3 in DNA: TGCGCCAGCAGTGATCCTAGGGGCGGGAGCCCTCAAGAGACCCAGTACTTC. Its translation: CASSDPRGGSPQETQYF.

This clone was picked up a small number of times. The CDR3 DNA sequence: TGTGCCAGCAGTTACAATTCACCCCTCCACTTT. It codes for CASSYNSPLHF. The chain links TRBV6-2 or TRBV6-3 to TRBJ1-6; D is ambiguous. The CDR3 consists of 11 residues. CDR1 is MNHEY and CDR2 is SVGEGT in the germline V gene. V was trimmed by 2 bases and J by 7 bases, leaving 0 bases between them.

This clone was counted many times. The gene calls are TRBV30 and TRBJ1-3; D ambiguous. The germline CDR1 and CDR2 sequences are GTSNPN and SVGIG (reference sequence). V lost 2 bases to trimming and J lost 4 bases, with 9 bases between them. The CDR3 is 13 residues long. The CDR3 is CAWSPVRGNTIYF. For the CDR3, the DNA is TGTGCCTGGAGTCCCGTCAGAGGAAACACCATATATTTT.

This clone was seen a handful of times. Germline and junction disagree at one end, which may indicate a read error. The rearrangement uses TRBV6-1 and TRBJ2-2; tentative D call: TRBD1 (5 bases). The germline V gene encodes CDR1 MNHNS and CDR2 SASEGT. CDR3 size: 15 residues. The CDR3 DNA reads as TGCGCCAGCATAAGGGGATTTACTACCCAAGTGGAGCTGTTTTTT. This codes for CASIRGFTTQVELFF.

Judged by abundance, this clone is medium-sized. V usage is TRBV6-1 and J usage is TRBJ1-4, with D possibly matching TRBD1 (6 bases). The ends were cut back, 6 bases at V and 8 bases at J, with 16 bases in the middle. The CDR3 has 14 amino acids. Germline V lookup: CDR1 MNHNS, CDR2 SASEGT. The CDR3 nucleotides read TGTGCCAGCAGGCCCTCGGGGGGCGAAGAAAAACTGTTTTTT. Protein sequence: CASRPSGGEEKLFF.

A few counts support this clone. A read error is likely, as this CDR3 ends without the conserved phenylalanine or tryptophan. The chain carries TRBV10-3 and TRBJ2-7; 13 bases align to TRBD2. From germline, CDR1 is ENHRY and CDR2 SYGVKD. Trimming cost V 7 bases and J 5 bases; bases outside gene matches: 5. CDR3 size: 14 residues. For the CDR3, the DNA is TGTGCCATCATGTGGACTAGCGGGAGTGACGAGCAGTACATC. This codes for CAIMWTSGSDEQYI.